The 18 T cell receptor beta chains below were found in one sample sequenced in a study of graft-versus-host responses after intestinal transplantation. No antigens are known for them. Method: immunoSEQ multiplex PCR; TCRdb's copy keeps in-frame clones and lacks some. The data hold about 110,000 clones, with approximately 88% observed a single time. The specimen was unstimulated CD4+ T cells sorted from spleen or lymph node cells, collected before transplant. The source is a human donor who was the organ donor for an intestinal transplant.

This clone turned up a few times. V usage is TRBV5-1 and J usage is TRBJ2-1, with 9 nucleotides matching TRBD1. Germline values: CDR1 SGHRS, CDR2 YFSETQ. The CDR3 loop spans 14 amino acids. The V gene end was trimmed by 0 bases and the J gene end by 8 bases; junction bases not matched to a gene: 3. For the CDR3, the DNA is TGCGCCAGCAGCTTGGGGGACAGGGCTGATGAGCAGTTCTTC. Protein product: CASSLGDRADEQFF.

The chain is built from TRBV19 and TRBJ2-7; TRBD1 agrees at 9 bases. This CDR3 is built from 14 residues. V shed 5 bases, J shed 3 bases, and the junction held 5 bases outside the gene matches. Germline loops: CDR1 LNHDA, CDR2 SQIVND (reference sequence). The CDR3 sequence is CASSQEDRGYEQYF. CDR3 coding DNA: TGTGCCAGTAGTCAGGAGGACAGGGGCTACGAGCAGTACTTC. Together with reference TRBV19 and TRBJ2-7, the CDR3 gives the full variable domain: DGGITQSPKYLFRKEGQNVTLSCEQNLNHDAMYWYRQDPGQGLRLIYYSQIVNDFQKGDIAEGYSVSREKKESFPLTVTSAQKNPTAFYLCASSQEDRGYEQYFGPGTRLTVT.

This chain uses TRBV9 with TRBJ1-1; D unclear. CDR1 and CDR2 (germline): SGDLS, YYNGEE. Trimming left V 3 bases short and J 1 base short, with 4 bases between. This CDR3 has 12 residues. The CDR3 protein is CASSAENTEAFF. CDR3 nucleotides: TGTGCCAGCAGCGCCGAGAACACTGAAGCTTTCTTT.

The chain recombines TRBV27 with TRBJ1-5; D is unclear. The CDR3 consists of 14 residues. CDR1 and CDR2 from the germline V gene are MNHEY and SMNVEV (reference sequence). V lost 3 bases to trimming and J lost 4 bases, with 10 bases between them. The CDR3 region has the DNA TGTGCCAGCAGTTTTGCCAGCGGTAATCAGCCCCAGCATTTT. Protein sequence: CASSFASGNQPQHF.

The chain has TRBV6-1 and TRBJ1-4; no reliable D call. Germline values: CDR1 MNHNS, CDR2 SASEGT. The CDR3 totals 11 residues. V was trimmed by 3 bases and J by 7 bases, leaving 3 bases between them. The CDR3 DNA is TGTGCCAGCAGTGAGGTTGAAAAACTGTTTTTT. Protein: CASSEVEKLFF.

The genes are TRBV27 and TRBJ1-6, with no clear D. CDR1 and CDR2 from the germline V gene are MNHEY and SMNVEV (reference sequence). V lost 6 bases and J 7 bases, leaving 19 bases between the germline ends. The CDR3 extends over 16 amino acids. Here the CDR3 reads CASRRSGPGSNSPLHF. DNA for the CDR3: TGTGCCAGCAGGAGGTCGGGCCCGGGCTCGAATTCACCCCTCCACTTT.

The V call is TRBV2, the J call TRBJ1-4; the match to TRBD1 covers 8 bases. From germline, CDR1 is SNHLY and CDR2 FYNNEI. The CDR3 runs to 16 residues. V lost 6 bases to trimming and J lost 0 bases; unmatched junction nucleotides: 6. The CDR3 DNA follows: TGTGCCAGCAGAACCGGGACAGGAACAACTAATGAAAAACTGTTTTTT. This sequence encodes CASRTGTGTTNEKLFF.

For this clone: A much larger clone differs from this one at a single base, so this may be a read error. The chain is built from TRBV4-1 and TRBJ2-2; 9 bases agree with TRBD2. The CDR3 is made up of 18 amino acids. The V gene's germline CDR1 is MGHRA and CDR2 YSYEKL. The trim removed 2 bases at V and 3 bases at J, leaving 10 bases unmatched. The DNA for the CDR3 is TGCGCCAGCAGCCAACGGCCCGGCGGGGGGGCGGACACCGGGGAGCTGTTTTTT. It codes for CASSQRPGGGADTGELFF.

The V call is TRBV5-1, the J call TRBJ1-6; D possibly corresponds to TRBD1 (6 bases). In germline, CDR1 is SGHRS, CDR2 YFSETQ. V lost 0 bases, J lost 5 bases, and 12 bases lay in between. This CDR3 has 16 residues. The CDR3 DNA reads TGCGCCAGCAGCTTGGTGAGGGCAGGGGATAATTCACCCCTCCACTTT. It codes for CASSLVRAGDNSPLHF.

Notes on this clone: One junction end does not reproduce the germline sequence, and a read error may be involved. This chain links TRBV7-7 with TRBJ2-5; 9 positions agree with TRBD2. The CDR3 is made up of 15 amino acids. Germline V gene sequence: CDR1 SSHAT, CDR2 FNYEAQ (reference sequence). CDR3 DNA sequence: TGTGCTAGCAGCCAGGGACTAGCCTTGACACAGACCCAGTACTTC. Amino acid sequence: CASSQGLALTQTQYF.

This chain uses TRBV12-5 with TRBJ1-2, with D unresolved. V gave up 6 bases and J gave up 0 bases, with 8 bases separating them. CDR1 and CDR2 (germline): LGHNT, FRNRAP. The CDR3 is made up of 13 amino acids. The CDR3 sequence is CASGGTANYGYTF. The CDR3 DNA is TGTGCTAGTGGGGGAACAGCTAACTATGGCTACACCTTC.

V and J are TRBV10-3 and TRBJ1-1, with 7 bases lining up with TRBD1. Germline loops: CDR1 ENHRY, CDR2 SYGVKD. Trimming at V came to 8 bases and at J to 2 bases, leaving 5 bases not matched to a gene. CDR3 size: 13 residues. CDR3 loop: CAISDRANTEAFF. As DNA, the CDR3 is TGTGCCATCTCTGACAGGGCAAACACTGAAGCTTTCTTT.

The rearrangement uses TRBV5-4 and TRBJ1-1; possibly TRBD1 for D (5 bases). The V gene lost 4 bases and the J gene lost 5 bases, with 21 bases spanning the gap. The CDR3 is made up of 16 amino acids. Germline V lookup: CDR1 SGHNT, CDR2 YYREEE (reference sequence). The DNA of the CDR3 is TGTGCCAGCAGCAAGGGCGGGGTGGGGGGTAATACTGAAGCTTTCTTT. Translated, it gives CASSKGGVGGNTEAFF.

CDR3 loop: CASSVPGGARYF. CDR3 bases: TGTGCCAGCAGCGTACCGGGAGGGGCGCGTTACTTC. The chain carries TRBV9 and TRBJ2-5; 8 nucleotides match TRBD2. This CDR3 region has 12 residues. Germline V CDR1 and CDR2: SGDLS, YYNGEE. V lost 1 base and J lost 14; bases outside the gene matches: 7.

This sequence joins TRBV6-6 and TRBJ1-4, with 12 bases fitting TRBD1. Germline loops: CDR1 MNHNY, CDR2 SVGAGI (reference sequence). The CDR3 length is 16 residues. The junction had 9 bases not matched to a gene; V was cut back by 6 bases and J by 7 bases. The CDR3 coding sequence is TGTGCCAGCAGCCTGGGACAGGGGGCGCGTGTTGAAAAACTGTTTTTT. Translating it yields CASSLGQGARVEKLFF.

This clone was found once. The rearrangement uses TRBV6-5 and TRBJ1-2; the match to TRBD1 covers 7 bases. Per germline, CDR1 MNHEY and CDR2 SVGAGI. The V gene end was trimmed by 5 bases and the J gene end by 4 bases; junction bases not matched to a gene: 4. The CDR3 consists of 13 residues. The CDR3 protein is CASSGDRLYGYTF. CDR3 coding DNA: TGTGCCAGCAGTGGGGACAGACTCTATGGCTACACCTTC.

This rearrangement joins TRBV6-5 to TRBJ2-1; D is unresolved. The CDR3 runs 11 residues. Germline V lookup: CDR1 MNHEY, CDR2 SVGAGI. Between the trimmed V and J ends, which lost 3 bases and 8 bases, there was a span of 5 bases. CDR3 nucleotide sequence: TGTGCCAGCAGTTATCTCGATGAGCAGTTCTTC. Translated, it gives CASSYLDEQFF.

In its sample, this clone was seen once. The chain carries TRBV5-1 and TRBJ2-3; D is unresolved. The length of the CDR3 is 15 residues. With 0 bases removed from V and 0 bases from J, the gap between germline ends came to 8 bases. Germline lookup yields CDR1 SGHRS and CDR2 YFSETQ. DNA of the CDR3: TGCGCCAGCAGCTTGGAAGACTCTAGCACAGATACGCAGTATTTT. This translates into CASSLEDSSTDTQYF. The whole variable domain, filled in from reference TRBV5-1 and TRBJ2-3, reads KAGVTQTPRYLIKTRGQQVTLSCSPISGHRSVSWYQQTPGQGLQFLFEYFSETQRNKGNFPGRFSGRQFSNSRSEMNVSTLELGDSALYLCASSLEDSSTDTQYFGPGTRLTVL.